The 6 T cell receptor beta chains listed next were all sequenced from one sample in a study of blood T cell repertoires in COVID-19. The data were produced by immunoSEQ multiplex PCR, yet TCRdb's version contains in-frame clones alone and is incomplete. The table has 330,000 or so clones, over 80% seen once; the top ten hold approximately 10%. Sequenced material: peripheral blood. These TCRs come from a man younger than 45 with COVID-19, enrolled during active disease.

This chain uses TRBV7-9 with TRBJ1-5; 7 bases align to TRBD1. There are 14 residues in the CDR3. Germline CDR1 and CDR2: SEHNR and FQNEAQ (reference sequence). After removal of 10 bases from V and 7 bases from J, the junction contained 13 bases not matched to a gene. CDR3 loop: CATSRQGGGQPQHF. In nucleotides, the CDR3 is TGTGCCACCTCCCGTCAGGGGGGTGGCCAGCCCCAGCATTTT.

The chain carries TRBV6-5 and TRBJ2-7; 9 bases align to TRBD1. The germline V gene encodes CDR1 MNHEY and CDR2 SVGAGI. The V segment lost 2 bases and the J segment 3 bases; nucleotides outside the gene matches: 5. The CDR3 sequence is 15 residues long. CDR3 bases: TGTGCCAGCAGTTACAATCAGGGACAGGGCTACGAGCAGTACTTC. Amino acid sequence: CASSYNQGQGYEQYF.

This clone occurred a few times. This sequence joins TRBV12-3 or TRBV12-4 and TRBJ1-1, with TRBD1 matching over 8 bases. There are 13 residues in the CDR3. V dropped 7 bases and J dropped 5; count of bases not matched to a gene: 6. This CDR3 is CASTLQGGTEAFF. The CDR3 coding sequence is TGTGCCAGCACCCTACAGGGGGGGACTGAAGCTTTCTTT.

CDR3: CASSSRRTGGLMDEQFF. The CDR3 DNA sequence: TGTGCCAGCAGCTCCCGGAGAACAGGGGGTTTAATGGATGAGCAGTTCTTC. The V and J genes are TRBV7-8 and TRBJ2-1; 8 bases align to TRBD1. Germline V lookup: CDR1 SGHVS, CDR2 FQNEAQ. The CDR3 is made up of 17 amino acids. J was trimmed by 8 bases and V by 4 bases; bases with no gene match: 16.

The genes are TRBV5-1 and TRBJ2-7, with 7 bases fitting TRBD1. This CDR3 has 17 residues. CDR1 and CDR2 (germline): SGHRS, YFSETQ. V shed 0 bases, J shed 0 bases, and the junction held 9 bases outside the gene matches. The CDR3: CASSLARDSGSSYEQYF. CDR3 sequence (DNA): TGCGCCAGCAGCTTGGCCAGGGACAGCGGCAGCTCCTACGAGCAGTACTTC.

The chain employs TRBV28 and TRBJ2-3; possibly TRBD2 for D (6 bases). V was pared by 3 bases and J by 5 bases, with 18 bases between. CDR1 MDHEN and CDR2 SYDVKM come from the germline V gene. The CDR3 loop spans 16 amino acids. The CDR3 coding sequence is TGTGCCAGCAGTTTCAGAGCGGGTTTTCTGGTAGATACGCAGTATTTT. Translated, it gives CASSFRAGFLVDTQYF. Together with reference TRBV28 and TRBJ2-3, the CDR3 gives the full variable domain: DVKVTQSSRYLVKRTGEKVFLECVQDMDHENMFWYRQDPGLGLRLIYFSYDVKMKEKGDIPEGYSVSREKKERFSLILESASTNQTSMYLCASSFRAGFLVDTQYFGPGTRLTVL.